The 11 T cell receptor beta chains presented below share a single source sample, sequenced in a study of T cell responses to AZD1222 COVID-19 vaccine. Profiled with immunoSEQ multiplex PCR; TCRdb holds only in-frame clones, not every one. The table has approximately 140,000 clones, 94% seen once. The sample was peripheral blood, taken on day 0 of AZD1222 vaccination. Receptors originate from an adult in good health.

The chain recombines TRBV11-3 with TRBJ2-3, with D perhaps TRBD1 (5 bases). From germline, CDR1 is SGHNT and CDR2 YENEEA. This CDR3 has 15 residues. The germline V and J ends were trimmed by 1 base and 3 bases, with 11 bases remaining between them. CDR3 bases: TGTGCCAGCAGCTTAGCCGGCGGACAAACAGATACGCAGTATTTT. Amino acids: CASSLAGGQTDTQYF.

The chain combines TRBV11-3 with TRBJ2-7; D might be TRBD1 or TRBD2, each matching 5 bases. The ends were cut back, 4 bases at V and 5 bases at J, with 18 bases in the middle. Germline CDR1 reads SGHNT; CDR2 reads YENEEA. CDR3 length equals 15 residues. The DNA of the CDR3 is TGTGCCAGCAGCTCGGTCCGAGGGGCTCGCAACGAGCAGTACGTC. As protein: CASSSVRGARNEQYV.

V usage is TRBV5-1 and J usage is TRBJ2-5; 8 bases fit TRBD2. Germline-derived CDR1 and CDR2 are SGHRS and YFSETQ. CDR3 size: 15 residues. V was clipped by 2 bases and J by 1 base; unmatched bases: 4. The DNA for the CDR3 is TGCGCCAGCAGCTTACGGGGGGGCCTCCAAGAGACCCAGTACTTC. Translation gives CASSLRGGLQETQYF.

The V gene is TRBV4-1, the J gene TRBJ1-5; the D gene is possibly TRBD1 (5 bases). The CDR3 covers 19 residues. V gave up 0 bases and J gave up 3 bases, with 21 bases separating them. Germline V lookup: CDR1 MGHRA, CDR2 YSYEKL. CDR3 DNA: TGCGCCAGCAGCCAAGAAGATATCCCACTGGGGCCGATCAATCAGCCCCAGCATTTT. Its translation is CASSQEDIPLGPINQPQHF.

This chain uses TRBV10-3 with TRBJ2-5, with a possible D match to TRBD2 (6 bases). In germline, CDR1 is ENHRY, CDR2 SYGVKD. Trimming cost V 3 bases and J 1 base, with 6 bases left between them. The CDR3 totals 13 residues. CDR3 sequence reads: CAISELAQETQYF. The CDR3 DNA is TGTGCCATCAGTGAACTAGCCCAAGAGACCCAGTACTTC.

The chain uses TRBV7-9 and TRBJ1-2; D might be TRBD1 (6 bases). There are 15 residues in the CDR3. The germline V and J ends were trimmed by 1 base and 4 bases, with 13 bases remaining between them. The germline gives CDR1 SEHNR, CDR2 FQNEAQ (reference sequence). The CDR3 DNA follows: TGTGCCAGCAGCTTAGGAACAGGGTCAAGCTATGGCTACACCTTC. This sequence encodes CASSLGTGSSYGYTF.

CDR3: CASNPRGGLGAFF. CDR3 DNA sequence: TGTGCCAGCAATCCGAGAGGGGGACTCGGAGCTTTCTTT. This sequence joins TRBV12-3 or TRBV12-4 and TRBJ1-1; D is possibly TRBD1 (6 bases). The CDR3 has 13 amino acids. Trimming pared 7 bases from V and 10 bases from J, leaving 19 bases between.

The gene calls are TRBV2 and TRBJ2-3; no clear D gene. Per the germline V gene, CDR1 is SNHLY and CDR2 is FYNNEI. This CDR3 spans 14 amino acids. V lost 5 bases to trimming and J lost 2 bases, with 11 bases between them. The CDR3 here is CASSLGGFTDTQYF. DNA of the CDR3: TGTGCCAGCAGTCTAGGTGGATTCACAGATACGCAGTATTTT. The full variable domain, its missing parts supplied by reference TRBV2 and TRBJ2-3, is EPEVTQTPSHQVTQMGQEVILRCVPISNHLYFYWYRQILGQKVEFLVSFYNNEISEKSEIFDDQFSVERPDGSNFTLKIRSTKLEDSAMYFCASSLGGFTDTQYFGPGTRLTVL.

V usage is TRBV12-3 or TRBV12-4 and J usage is TRBJ1-4, with D unclear. Trimming left V 5 bases short and J 1 base short, with 5 bases between. This CDR3 spans 13 amino acids. The CDR3 reads CASSRQTNEKLFF. The DNA for the CDR3 is TGTGCCAGCAGTAGACAAACTAATGAAAAACTGTTTTTT.

This rearrangement joins TRBV28 to TRBJ1-2, with TRBD1 identical over 7 bases. V was clipped by 6 bases and J by 4 bases; unmatched bases: 5. CDR3 length: 13 amino acids. Germline CDR1 and CDR2: MDHEN and SYDVKM. The DNA of the CDR3 is TGTGCCAGCAGGTCCGGGACAGTCTATGGCTACACCTTC. Translated: CASRSGTVYGYTF.

The CDR3 DNA follows: TGTGCCATCAGAGGGACACAGGGGGGCGAGCAGTACGTC. This gives the protein CAIRGTQGGEQYV. This chain joins TRBV10-3 and TRBJ2-7, with 8 bases identical to TRBD1. There are 13 residues in the CDR3. The V and J ends lost 6 bases and 6 bases, in that order; junction bases with no gene match: 7. Germline CDR1 reads ENHRY; CDR2 reads SYGVKD.